The text below deals with one TCR beta chain. Under the authors' procedure: ImmunoSEQ yielded junction-only sequences lacking quality scores, so filtering differed. TCRdb's table, derived via immunoSEQ multiplex PCR, lists solely in-frame clones and lacks some. V, J and clone size derive from that table, while D and trimming were established from the DNA sequence. The sample comprises roughly 570,000 clones, 95% to 98% of which are singletons, and more than 0.3% rests with the top ten. Losses at the gene ends were 4 bases for V and 2 bases for J; bases not matched to a gene: 20. Looked up from germline, CDR1 is SNHLY and CDR2 is FYNNEI. CDR3 length: 21 amino acids. Naive CD8 cells, CD45RO-negative and positively selected for CCR7, excluded terminally differentiated effector memory CD45RA+ cells. The sample is drawn from a study of shared clonotypes between healthy human individuals.

V and J are TRBV2 and TRBJ1-2; TRBD1 agrees at 12 bases. The sample taken for sequencing was naive CD8+ T cells sorted from blood. The sequence was collected from a man between 25 and 39 years old in good health. The CDR3 region is CASSGIDGTGGDLPMNYGYTF. The DNA for the CDR3 is TGTGCCAGCAGTGGTATTGACGGGACAGGGGGCGATCTTCCCATGAACTATGGCTACACCTTC.